This T cell receptor (beta chain) is from a study of T cell repertoires in cytomegalovirus infection. The overall study: Public signatures in TCR beta pointed to CMV infection and matching HLA type.

TCRdb reanalysed the reads using MiXCR and keeps one entry per CDR3 protein. The table has 450,000 to 600,000 distinct CDR3 sequences, about 10% seen once. This clonotype has at least ten counts. The sequenced sample consisted of PBMCs. This receptor was taken from a human donor in good health (CMV status not recorded). Some clones in this sample may be carry-over from other donors' samples.

The CDR3 region is CASSLGRNTEAFF. The DNA of the CDR3 is TGTGCCAGCAGCTTAGGACGGAACACTGAAGCTTTCTTT. The chain has TRBV7-3 and TRBJ1-1; no definite D call. The CDR3 covers 13 residues. The germline gives CDR1 SGHTA, CDR2 FQGTGA. The V end lost 2 bases, the J end lost 1 base, and 5 bases lay between the germline ends.